A single sample gave rise to the 10 T cell receptor beta chains below, sequenced in a study of blood T cells in healthy people across ages. Using a J-beta primer mix together with a sample-barcoded 5' primer, a second PCR was run for about 6 to 12 cycles. TCRdb re-called the 5' RACE reads with MiXCR, one entry per CDR3 protein. The sample carries over a million distinct CDR3 sequences, under 55% recorded once. Sequenced: blood. The source of these receptors is a woman in her sixties in good health.

The chain links TRBV9 to TRBJ2-3; maybe TRBD2 (6 bases). Germline V gene lookup returns CDR1 SGDLS and CDR2 YYNGEE. Trimming removed 2 bases from V and 2 bases from J, with 12 bases in between. CDR3 size: 15 residues. CDR3 in amino acids: CASSVSRGFTDTQYF. Here the CDR3 DNA reads TGTGCCAGCAGCGTCTCGCGGGGTTTCACAGATACGCAGTATTTT.

About this clonotype itself: Mismatch with germline at one junction end may stem from a read error. V and J are TRBV28 and TRBJ2-5; no definite D call. The germline V gene encodes CDR1 MDHEN and CDR2 SYDVKM. This CDR3 spans 15 amino acids. This chain's CDR3 is CASGLEEGRRKTQYF. In nucleotides, the CDR3 is TGTGCCAGCGGTTTAGAGGAAGGGCGTAGGAAGACCCAGTACTTC.

This clonotype has just a few counts. The V call is TRBV11-2, the J call TRBJ2-3, with D possibly being TRBD2 (5 bases). CDR3 length: 14 residues. Germline loops: CDR1 SGHAT, CDR2 FQNNGV. Trimming cost V 2 bases and J 4 bases, with 10 bases left between them. CDR3 sequence: CASSLLGASDTQYF. The DNA of the CDR3 is TGTGCCAGCAGCTTATTGGGAGCCTCAGATACGCAGTATTTT.

This clonotype was counted between two and nine times. The chain recombines TRBV28 with TRBJ2-7; a weak D match, TRBD2 (5 bases). Trimming left V 7 bases short and J 4 bases short, with 20 bases between. CDR3 length equals 15 residues. Germline V gives CDR1 MDHEN, CDR2 SYDVKM. The CDR3 loop is CASTPGSAGFYEQYF. The DNA for the CDR3 is TGTGCCAGCACCCCTGGTTCGGCGGGTTTTTACGAGCAGTACTTC.

There are many counts of this clonotype. The chain couples TRBV27 to TRBJ2-7; the D gene is possibly TRBD2 (5 bases). The CDR3 runs 13 residues. Germline CDR1 is MNHEY and CDR2 is SMNVEV (reference sequence). Deletions cut 6 bases from V and 0 bases from J, with 9 bases between. The CDR3 DNA reads as TGTGCCAGCAGCACTAGGAGCTCCTACGAGCAGTACTTC. Translation: CASSTRSSYEQYF.

This chain's CDR3 is CSAREQGGTYEQYF. CDR3 DNA: TGCAGTGCTAGAGAACAGGGGGGGACCTACGAGCAGTACTTC. The chain has TRBV20-1 and TRBJ2-7, with D maybe TRBD1 (8 bases). Germline-derived CDR1 and CDR2 are DFQATT and SNEGSKA (reference sequence). There are 14 residues in the CDR3. V was trimmed by 0 bases and J by 2 bases, leaving 11 bases between them.

V gene TRBV27 combines with J gene TRBJ2-5; possibly TRBD1 for D (5 bases). The germline V gene has CDR1 MNHEY and CDR2 SMNVEV (reference sequence). This CDR3 region has 13 residues. V was trimmed by 5 bases and J by 7 bases, leaving 14 bases between them. The CDR3 reads CASSGQPVGTQYF. The DNA of the CDR3 is TGTGCCAGCAGTGGACAACCGGTAGGGACCCAGTACTTC.

This clonotype was observed a handful of times. The chain has TRBV27 and TRBJ2-5; 7 bases line up with TRBD1. Judging by the DNA end, TRBJ2-7 fits better; the J call may be wrong. CDR1 MNHEY and CDR2 SMNVEV come from the germline V gene (reference sequence). The CDR3 runs 13 residues. The CDR3: CASSLKGAHEQYF. As DNA, the CDR3 is TGTGCCAGCAGCCTGAAGGGGGCTCACGAGCAGTACTTC.

This clonotype appeared a few times. The CDR3 sequence is CASSPKGSYEQYF. DNA for the CDR3: TGTGCCAGCTCACCGAAAGGTTCCTACGAGCAGTACTTC. The chain combines TRBV18 with TRBJ2-7; unclear D gene. CDR1 KGHSH and CDR2 LQKENI come from the germline V gene. The ends were cut back, 3 bases at V and 1 base at J, with 7 bases in the middle. The CDR3 runs to 13 residues.

The rearrangement joins TRBV9 to TRBJ2-3; TRBD1 might be the D (6 bases). The germline V and J ends were trimmed by 0 bases and 4 bases, with 12 bases remaining between them. Germline V gene lookup returns CDR1 SGDLS and CDR2 YYNGEE. The CDR3 runs to 15 residues. CDR3 sequence: CASSVGHREADTQYF. The CDR3 DNA follows: TGTGCCAGCAGCGTAGGGCACAGGGAAGCAGATACGCAGTATTTT.